This TCR beta chain emerged from a study of blood T cell repertoires in COVID-19. About the research overall: The United States, Italy and Spain provided the acute and convalescent COVID-19 samples. PBMCs, B-cell-depleted T cells, or T cells provided the cDNA or gDNA that made up the material.

Trimming left V 7 bases short and J 8 bases short, with 17 bases between. The CDR3 totals 14 residues. Germline V gene sequence: CDR1 LNHDA, CDR2 SQIVND (reference sequence). This clone was observed a single time. Authors' processing steps: Reference gene primer amplification in the assay estimated nucleated cell counts. Sequencing used immunoSEQ multiplex PCR; TCRdb keeps in-frame clones, though not all of them. The V and J calls and the clone size are those of that table, but D and trimming were determined from the DNA. Among about 150,000 clones listed, roughly 80% were seen once. This receptor was obtained from a man between 65 and 85 years old with acute or convalescent COVID-19. The sample consisted of peripheral blood. The J gene is TRBJ1-4, the V gene TRBV19; D gene uncertain. The CDR3 nucleotides are TGTGCCAGTACCCCCAATTTAGCACGGGAAAAACTGTTTTTT. Translating gives CASTPNLAREKLFF.